This entry is about one TCR beta chain. This clonotype was counted many times. The target of this receptor is not known. No quality values exist for individual bases; no much larger clone is one base distant. The data were taken from a study of T cells in Graves' hyperthyroidism and ophthalmopathy (dated by TCRdb to about 2019). Study-wide context: Peripheral blood was collected at initial diagnosis, before any treatment. To identify TCR V-J signatures that set the groups apart, the researchers used a discovery cohort of approximately 98 patients, made up of under 50 with Graves' ophthalmopathy and around 58 with stable Graves' hyperthyroidism. Prospective prediction of ophthalmopathy was tested in an independent validation cohort consisting of about 19 hyperthyroidism patients and 15 or so patients who later progressed to ophthalmopathy. For training and testing, the 110 or so patients in the discovery cohort were randomly divided in a 7:3 ratio. Thyroid tissue and blood T-cell repertoires from six Graves' hyperthyroidism patients were also compared in the study. After sampling, hyperthyroidism patients received methimazole starting at 30 mg daily, and ophthalmopathy patients received high-dose intravenous methylprednisolone. The paper describes TCR Vbeta CDR3 sequencing of 135 peripheral blood samples, made up of about 41 ophthalmopathy patients, 70 to 75 hyperthyroidism patients and roughly 17 progressor patients. General findings and caveats noted by the study authors: In cross-validation, a model built on a 13 V-J signature told ophthalmopathy apart from stable hyperthyroidism with approximately 90% sensitivity and roughly 81% specificity, and in testing the same model reached 80%/75%. During validation, the model predicted progression to ophthalmopathy a median of around 6 months ahead of onset, with more than 60% sensitivity and around 73% specificity. Sample size was not statistically predetermined, and investigators were not blinded to group allocation. Most expanded thyroid clonotypes (frequency above 0.001) were also detected in blood, a finding suggesting that blood repertoires may reflect thyroid immune responses.

TCR beta CDR3 regions were amplified from RNA transcripts. A first-round RT-PCR of the TCR CDR3 used the HTBI primer set with the Qiagen OneStep RT-PCR kit. The libraries were constructed in a second round of multiplex PCR and then size-selected and purified. Paired-end sequencing of the libraries was performed with 100 bp reads on an Illumina HiSeq2000. In the authors' own workflow: Raw data were processed with SOAPnuke, discarding reads with adapters, uncalled bases, mean Phred below 15, or no exact constant-primer or identifier match. COPE v1.2.5 was used to merge high-quality paired reads, and clonotypes were defined as unique nucleotide sequences. Clonotypes were aligned to IMGT TRBV, TRBD and TRBJ reference segments using MiTCR v1.1. Analysis was restricted to V-J combinations with a frequency above 0.0001, which covered about 99% of repertoires. A TCS score was defined as the ratio between F50 (clonal expansion) and ExV (chaos), using BLOSUM62-based TCRdist between CDR3 peptides within each V-J. Welch's t-statistics and random forest reduced roughly 500 V-J features to roughly 13, which were used in a naive Bayes classifier (R e1071). Starting from the raw public reads, TCRdb applied fastp trimming at Q25, assembled clones with MiXCR and retained in-frame beta chains. CDR3 protein duplicates are merged, each entry listing the most common genes and DNA. None of the V and J calls come from the authors' own analysis; TCRdb made them. The sample records 300,000 to 350,000 distinct CDR3 sequences, around 17% of which are singletons. The ten largest clonotypes hold 33% of the sample.

A patient counted as having stable Graves' hyperthyroidism if no progression to ophthalmopathy occurred over 18 months of follow-up. Hyperthyroidism patients were newly diagnosed, had a disease duration of under 2 months, and were aged 18 to 65 years. Any patient with an uncontrolled infection, another autoimmune disease, pregnancy or lactation was excluded. Diagnoses were based on clinical symptoms, serum thyroxine and TRAb, thyroid ultrasound and orbital computed tomography. Ficoll-Paque density gradient centrifugation was used to isolate PBMCs from approximately 10 ml of fresh peripheral blood. Total RNA was extracted with Trizol reagent, and quality was checked on an Agilent 2100 Bioanalyzer. The CDR3 covers 15 residues, taking in both the cysteine and the phenylalanine. Left in the record is the CDR3 DNA by itself, 45 bases read in frame from the first base. Taken from the germline V gene, the CDR1 and CDR2 loops are KGHSH and LQKENI. The V and J ends are trimmed by 6 bases and 0 bases, leaving 15 bases between them.

Sequenced sample: blood. The rearrangement combines TRBV18 with TRBJ2-7; TRBD1 is a weak D gene call, 6 bases matching. The TCR comes from a man younger than 40 with Graves' hyperthyroidism. The CDR3 protein: CASSKAGTPSYEQYF. The DNA is as follows: TGTGCCAGCTCGAAAGCCGGGACACCCTCCTACGAGCAGTACTTC.